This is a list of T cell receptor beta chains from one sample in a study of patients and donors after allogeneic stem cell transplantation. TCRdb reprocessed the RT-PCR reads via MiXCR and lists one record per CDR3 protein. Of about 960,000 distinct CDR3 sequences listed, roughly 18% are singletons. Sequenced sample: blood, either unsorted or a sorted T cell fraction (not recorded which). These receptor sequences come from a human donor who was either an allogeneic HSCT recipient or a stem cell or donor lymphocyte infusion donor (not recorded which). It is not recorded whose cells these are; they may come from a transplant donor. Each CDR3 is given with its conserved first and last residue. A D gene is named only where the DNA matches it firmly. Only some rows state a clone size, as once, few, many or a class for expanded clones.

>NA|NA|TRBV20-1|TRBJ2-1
TGCAGTGCTACTAAGAGTGCTAGAAGCTTATCCAATGAGCAGTTCTTC
CSATKSARSLSNEQFF
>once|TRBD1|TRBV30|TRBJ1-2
TGTGCCTGGAAAAGTGGGACAGGGGAAGGCTACACCTTC
CAWKSGTGEGYTF
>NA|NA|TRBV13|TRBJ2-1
TGTGCCAGCAAAGGGGGGGGCTCCTACAATGAGCAGTTCTTC
CASKGGGSYNEQFF
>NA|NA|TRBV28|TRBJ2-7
TGTGCCAGCAGTACAGTTACCTACGAGCAGTACTTC
CASSTVTYEQYF
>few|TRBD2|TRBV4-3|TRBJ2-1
TGCGCCAGCAGCCAAGATCAGGGGACTAGCAATGAGCAGTTCTTC
CASSQDQGTSNEQFF
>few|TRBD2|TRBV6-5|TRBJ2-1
TGTGCCAGCAGTTCCCCCTCAGCGGGAGGGCCAAATGAGCAGTTCTTC
CASSSPSAGGPNEQFF
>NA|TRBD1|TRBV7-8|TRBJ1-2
TGTGCCAGCAGCTTAGTCCCGACAGGGAGAGGTGATGGCTACACCTTC
CASSLVPTGRGDGYTF
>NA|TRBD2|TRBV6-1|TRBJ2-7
TGTGCCAGCAGTGTGTGGGGTGCGGGAGGCCGTCAGTACGAGCAGTACTTC
CASSVWGAGGRQYEQYF
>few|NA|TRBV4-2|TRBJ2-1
TGTGCCAGCAGTATCGGGCACAATGAGCAGTTCTTC
CASSIGHNEQFF
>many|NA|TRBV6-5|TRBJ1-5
TGTGCCAGCAGTTATGGGCAAAATCAGCCCCAGCATTTT
CASSYGQNQPQHF
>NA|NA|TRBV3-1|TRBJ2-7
TGTGCCAGCAGCTTCGACAGGAGCTCCTACGAGCAGTACTTC
CASSFDRSSYEQYF
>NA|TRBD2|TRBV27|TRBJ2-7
TGTGCCAGCAGTTTTGGGACTAGCGGGAGTTCCGAGCAGTACTTC
CASSFGTSGSSEQYF
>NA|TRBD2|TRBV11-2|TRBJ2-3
TGTGCCAGCAGCTTAGTTGTATTGGTAGCGGGACGAACAGATACGCAGTATTTT
CASSLVVLVAGRTDTQYF
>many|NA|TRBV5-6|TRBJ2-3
TGTGCCAGCAGCTGGGGACCTCAGACGCAGTATTTT
CASSWGPQTQYF
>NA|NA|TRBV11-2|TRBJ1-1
TGTGCCAGCAGCAGGAGGGAACGCGGTGAAGCTTTCTTT
CASSRRERGEAFF
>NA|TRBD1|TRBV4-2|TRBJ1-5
TGTGCCAGCAGCCAAGATCCGGCAGGGGGTGATCAGCCCCAGCATTTT
CASSQDPAGGDQPQHF
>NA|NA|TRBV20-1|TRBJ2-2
TGCAGTGCTAGGGGGCCCGGGGAGCTGTTTTTT
CSARGPGELFF